This T cell receptor beta chain was sequenced in a study of STAT5B mutations in CD4+ large granular lymphocyte leukemia. Background on the study: The CDR3 'QG' motif was associated with a particular HLA allele among healthy donors.

Whole-study findings and limits: TRBV06-family usage was enriched in top patient clones (8/27) versus controls (2/35).

Sequenced by immunoSEQ multiplex PCR; TCRdb stores in-frame clones only, minus some. Altogether about 46,000 clones are present, roughly 80% being singletons, with the ten largest covering 0.35%. Turning to this clone: Its cognate antigen is unknown.

Germline CDR1 reads SGHTA; CDR2 reads FQGTGA. This CDR3 is 16 amino acids long. V lost 5 bases to trimming and J lost 0 bases, with 17 bases between them. Controls came from buffy coats of healthy blood donors. This chain uses TRBV7-3 with TRBJ2-7, with D perhaps matching TRBD2 (5 bases). Input material: CD4+ T cells from blood buffy coats. This clonotype was sampled from a human donor in good health. CDR3 residues: CASSRAGPAGSYEQYF. CDR3 nucleotide sequence: TGTGCCAGCAGCCGGGCCGGCCCCGCGGGCTCCTACGAGCAGTACTTC.